This entry concerns a single T cell receptor (beta chain). The data were produced by immunoSEQ multiplex PCR, yet TCRdb's version contains in-frame clones alone and is incomplete. This sample has over 200,000 clones, with roughly 84% found just once. This entry is derived from a study of cytomegalovirus exposure and HLA in healthy donors. The sequence was collected from a woman aged 25 to 39 in good health and CMV-seropositive. The sample taken for sequencing was PBMCs.

The CDR3 nucleotides are TGTGCCAGCAGCTTTGCCGACACTGAAGCTTTCTTT. This encodes CASSFADTEAFF. This chain links TRBV7-9 with TRBJ1-1; D is unresolved. The V gene's germline CDR1 is SEHNR and CDR2 FQNEAQ (reference sequence). Trimming pared 3 bases from V and 3 bases from J, leaving 5 bases between. The CDR3 extends over 12 amino acids.